A selection of T cell receptor beta chains follows, all from one sample in a study of blood T cell repertoires in COVID-19. Produced via immunoSEQ multiplex PCR; TCRdb's table is partial and in-frame only. The data show around 280,000 clones, around nine tenths seen once. Sequencing was done on a sample of PBMCs or T cells enriched from blood (not recorded which). Receptors were obtained from a woman aged 40 to 50 who had recovered from COVID-19. CDR3s include the opening cysteine and the closing phenylalanine or tryptophan. A D gene is named only where the DNA matches it firmly. Expanded clones are given a class, and other clones once, few, many or no size at all.

clone size	V gene	J gene	D gene	CDR3 protein	CDR3 DNA
-	TRBV30	TRBJ1-2	TRBD1	CAWIRRQGRMDGYTF	TGTGCCTGGATTCGACGACAGGGGAGAATGGATGGCTACACCTTC
-	TRBV4-1	TRBJ2-1	TRBD2	CASSQAGLPYERFNEQFF	TGCGCCAGCAGCCAAGCGGGACTACCCTATGAACGATTCAATGAGCAGTTCTTC
few	TRBV29-1	TRBJ1-3	-	CSVEDRNGNTIYF	TGCAGCGTTGAAGACAGGAATGGAAACACCATATATTTT
-	TRBV29-1	TRBJ1-5	-	CSVQPGPNQPQHF	TGCAGCGTTCAACCAGGGCCCAATCAGCCCCAGCATTTT
-	TRBV19	TRBJ1-5	-	CASSWTAGGSQPQHF	TGTGCCAGTAGCTGGACAGCGGGGGGAAGTCAGCCCCAGCATTTT
-	TRBV7-2	TRBJ2-7	TRBD2	CASSSIAGGWSEQYF	TGTGCCAGCAGCTCCATAGCGGGAGGTTGGTCCGAGCAGTACTTC
-	TRBV11-2	TRBJ1-1	-	CASSLEGRQAFF	TGTGCCAGCAGCTTGGAAGGGAGGCAAGCTTTCTTT
-	TRBV25-1	TRBJ2-3	-	CASTERDTQYF	TGTGCCAGCACGGAGCGAGATACGCAGTATTTT
-	TRBV9	TRBJ2-3	-	CASSVDRSSTDTQYF	TGTGCCAGCAGCGTAGACAGATCTAGCACAGATACGCAGTATTTT
-	TRBV11-2	TRBJ1-2	TRBD1	CASSSGTGQSGYTF	TGTGCCAGCAGCTCCGGGACAGGGCAGAGTGGCTACACCTTC
-	TRBV11-2	TRBJ2-5	-	CASSPTATGVGETQYF	TGTGCCAGCAGCCCTACTGCTACGGGAGTGGGAGAGACCCAGTACTTC
-	TRBV7-9	TRBJ1-4	-	CASSLRTGNEKLFF	TGTGCCAGCAGCTTAAGGACGGGGAATGAAAAACTGTTTTTT
-	TRBV27	TRBJ1-6	-	CASSLRGSYNSPLHF	TGTGCCAGCAGTTTGCGCGGCAGCTATAATTCACCCCTCCACTTT
-	TRBV5-1	TRBJ2-7	TRBD2	CASSWGGGYEQYF	TGCGCCAGCAGCTGGGGCGGGGGGTACGAGCAGTACTTC
-	TRBV28	TRBJ2-1	TRBD1	CASYSGQGNEQFF	TGTGCCAGCTACTCGGGACAGGGTAATGAGCAGTTCTTC
-	TRBV5-1	TRBJ2-1	TRBD2	CASSFKAGGYNEQFF	TGCGCCAGCAGCTTCAAAGCGGGAGGGTACAATGAGCAGTTCTTC
-	TRBV28	TRBJ2-7	TRBD1	CASSLFSNRDRAYEQYF	TGTGCCAGCAGTTTATTCTCCAACCGGGACAGAGCTTACGAGCAGTACTTC
-	TRBV18	TRBJ1-3	-	CASSRAPLGGLGNTIYF	TGTGCCAGCTCACGAGCCCCGTTGGGAGGGCTTGGAAACACCATATATTTT
-	TRBV6-5	TRBJ2-7	TRBD2	CASRSASGTPYEQYF	TGTGCCAGCAGGTCGGCTAGCGGGACCCCCTACGAGCAGTACTTC
-	TRBV11-3	TRBJ2-2	TRBD1	CASSSLTGGHTGELFF	TGTGCCAGCAGCTCCTTGACAGGGGGGCACACCGGGGAGCTGTTTTTT
-	TRBV18	TRBJ1-2	TRBD1	CASSPGQGSGYTF	TGTGCCAGCTCCCCGGGACAGGGGTCTGGCTACACCTTC
-	TRBV19	TRBJ1-2	TRBD1	CASSIRGQAANYGYTF	TGTGCCAGTAGTATACGGGGACAGGCAGCTAACTATGGCTACACCTTC
once	TRBV19	TRBJ2-1	-	CASSPTGLRGDEQFF	TGTGCCAGTAGTCCAACGGGACTCCGAGGAGATGAGCAGTTCTTC
-	TRBV19	TRBJ2-2	TRBD1	CASRRPGQGRTGELFF	TGTGCCAGCCGACGTCCGGGACAGGGGCGCACCGGGGAGCTGTTTTTT